These 5 T cell receptor beta chains share one sample of origin, sequenced in a study of regulatory T cells in long-lasting Graves disease (dated by TCRdb to about 2021). The public reads were reprocessed in TCRdb via fastp at Q25 and MiXCR, keeping in-frame beta chains. Here each entry gathers all rows of one CDR3 protein and keeps the most common genes and DNA. The sample has roughly 780 distinct CDR3 sequences on record, roughly 86% of them singletons. The ten largest clonotypes hold about 25% of the sample. For both TCR sequencing and RNA sequencing, RNA was extracted from PBMCs in TRIzol. The source material was peripheral blood mononuclear cells (PBMCs), sampled with antithyroid drug treatment, in newly diagnosed or persistent Graves disease (not recorded which). The receptors derive from a man aged 40-49 years with Graves disease. Donor details come from another sample of the same person, matched by shared clones.

V usage is TRBV4-3 and J usage is TRBJ2-7; 7 nucleotides align to TRBD1. The CDR3 is 16 residues long. V was clipped by 0 bases and J by 2 bases; unmatched bases: 7. CDR1 LGHNA and CDR2 YSLEER come from the germline V gene. The CDR3 here is CASSQDLTGWTYEQYF. The CDR3 nucleotides are TGCGCCAGCAGCCAAGATCTGACAGGGTGGACCTACGAGCAGTACTTC.

The J gene is TRBJ2-2, the V gene TRBV4-2; D is possibly TRBD1 or TRBD2 (5 bases each). The CDR3 loop spans 16 amino acids. CDR1 is LGHNA and CDR2 is YNFKEQ in the germline V gene. The V and J ends lost 4 bases and 6 bases respectively, with 18 bases between them. In nucleotides, the CDR3 is TGTGCCAGCAGCCCGGGACCTGGAGGAAATGCCGGGGAGCTGTTTTTT. Translating gives CASSPGPGGNAGELFF.

The gene calls are TRBV5-4 and TRBJ1-2, with D maybe TRBD1 (5 bases). V lost 10 bases to trimming and J lost 6 bases, with 16 bases between them. This CDR3 has 12 amino acids. CDR1 and CDR2 (germline): SGHNT, YYREEE (reference sequence). CDR3 sequence (DNA): TGTGCCTCCCACGGGGGGGAAAATGGCTACACCTTC. Translating it yields CASHGGENGYTF. The whole variable domain, filled in from reference TRBV5-4 and TRBJ1-2, reads ETGVTQSPTHLIKTRGQQVTLRCSSQSGHNTVSWYQQALGQGPQFIFQYYREEENGRGNFPPRFSGLQFPNYSSELNVNALELDDSALYLCASHGGENGYTFGSGTRLTVV.

The rearrangement uses TRBV12-3 or TRBV12-4 and TRBJ2-7; D is possibly TRBD1 (6 bases). The CDR3 consists of 13 residues. The V end lost 2 bases, the J end lost 6 bases, and 11 bases lay between the germline ends. The CDR3 DNA reads as TGTGCCAGCAGTTTATTCCAGGGGTTCGAGCAGTACTTC. Translation: CASSLFQGFEQYF.

This clonotype is large by share. The J gene is TRBJ2-5, the V gene TRBV5-1; 7 bases line up with TRBD1. J was trimmed by 2 bases and V by 4 bases; bases with no gene match: 8. The CDR3 is made up of 15 amino acids. In germline, CDR1 is SGHRS, CDR2 YFSETQ. CDR3 in amino acids: CASSPDRVGQETQYF. CDR3 nucleotide sequence: TGCGCCAGCAGCCCCGACAGGGTCGGACAAGAGACCCAGTACTTC.